The 16 T cell receptor beta chains presented below share a single source sample, sequenced in a study of tumor and adjacent non-tumor tissue in lung cancer. The library came from three nested PCR rounds adapted from ARM-PCR protocols. TCRdb fed the multiplex PCR reads into MiXCR, producing one record per CDR3 protein. The sample shows about 140,000 distinct CDR3 sequences, 66% of them seen only once. No cell sorting was done before RNA was extracted from the tissue. The specimen was lung tumor tissue. Every receptor here comes from a man aged 55 to 70 with small cell lung cancer.

Concerning this clonotype itself: One junction end disagrees with the germline gene, perhaps due to a read error. The CDR3 sequence is CGASREDQPQLF. CDR3 in DNA: TGCGGTGCTAGTCGAGAAGACCAGCCCCAGCTTTTT. The rearrangement uses TRBV20-1 and TRBJ1-5; D ambiguous. Germline CDR1 reads DFQATT; CDR2 reads SNEGSKA (reference sequence). This CDR3 has 12 amino acids.

This clonotype was seen only a few times. No conserved phenylalanine or tryptophan is present at the end of the CDR3, so a read error is the likely explanation. The V gene is TRBV29-1, the J gene TRBJ2-4, with 7 bases aligning to TRBD2. The V gene's germline CDR1 is SQVTM and CDR2 ANQGSEA. V shed 6 bases and J 9 bases; nucleotides not matched to a gene: 5. The CDR3 runs 11 residues. For the CDR3, the DNA is TGCAGCGTCACGGGGGGTAGCATTCAGTACCTC. Translation: CSVTGGSIQYL.

This rearrangement joins TRBV11-3 to TRBJ2-1; D unresolved. The CDR3 is 13 residues long. Deletions cut 9 bases from V and 8 bases from J, with 17 bases between. Germline lookup yields CDR1 SGHNT and CDR2 YENEEA. The CDR3 region is CASSTYNEDEQFF. DNA for the CDR3: TGTGCCAGTAGCACATACAATGAGGATGAGCAGTTCTTC. Drawing the rest from reference TRBV11-3 and TRBJ2-1, the complete variable domain is EAGVVQSPRYKIIEKKQPVAFWCNPISGHNTLYWYLQNLGQGPELLIRYENEEAVDDSQLPKDRFSAERLKGVDSTLKIQPAELGDSAVYLCASSTYNEDEQFFGPGTRLTVL.

The chain uses TRBV5-1 and TRBJ2-7, with D perhaps matching TRBD1 (5 bases). Trimming took 3 bases from V and 3 from J, leaving 16 bases between them. Germline CDR1 SGHRS, CDR2 YFSETQ. The CDR3 contains 15 residues. The CDR3 here is CASSWGFSRDYEQYF. Here the CDR3 DNA reads TGCGCCAGCAGCTGGGGCTTCTCGCGCGACTACGAGCAGTACTTC.

About this clonotype itself: This could be a read error, since a much larger clone is one nucleotide away. The chain has TRBV29-1 and TRBJ2-7, with D possibly called TRBD1 or TRBD2 (5 bases each). V lost 7 bases and J lost 8, with 15 bases in between. The V gene's germline CDR1 is SQVTM and CDR2 ANQGSEA. The CDR3 consists of 11 residues. The CDR3 DNA reads TGCAGCGACCAGGGAGCCTGGAAGCAGTACTTC. Protein: CSDQGAWKQYF.

On this clonotype itself: This sequence may be a read error, since a much larger clone differs from it by one base. This chain links TRBV5-4 with TRBJ2-1; 7 bases agree with TRBD1. Germline CDR1 SGHNT, CDR2 YYREEE (reference sequence). This CDR3 contains 12 residues. The CDR3 protein is CVSSPRDRQQFF. The DNA of the CDR3 is TGTGTCAGCAGCCCTAGGGACAGACAGCAGTTCTTC.

In the case of this clonotype: The junction differs from germline at one of its ends, possibly a read error. The chain has TRBV12-3 or TRBV12-4 and TRBJ1-2, with TRBD1 as a possible D gene (5 bases). CDR3 length: 15 residues. The CDR3 region is CASSLRRDRNSGYTF. The CDR3 DNA sequence: TGTGCCAGCAGTTTACGCAGGGACCGCAACTCTGGCTACACCTTC.

Concerning this clonotype: One end of the junction is discordant with germline, which a read error may explain. The DNA of the CDR3 is TGTACCAGCCTACCGGGGGACCGAGGGGCCAACGTCCTGACTTTC. Its translation is CTSLPGDRGANVLTF. This chain joins TRBV12-3 or TRBV12-4 and TRBJ2-6; perhaps TRBD2 as D (6 bases). The CDR3 totals 15 residues.

Concerning this clonotype itself: The germline gene is not matched at one end of the junction; a read error may be the cause. The gene calls are TRBV20-1 and TRBJ1-1; unclear D gene. CDR1 is DFQATT and CDR2 is SNEGSKA in the germline V gene (reference sequence). The CDR3 consists of 14 residues. CDR3 residues: CSARDHSGNTEAFF. In nucleotides, the CDR3 is TGCAGTGCTAGAGATCACAGCGGGAACACTGAAGCGTTCTTT.

The chain has TRBV5-1 and TRBJ2-3; perhaps TRBD2 as D (5 bases). Between the trimmed V and J ends, which lost 2 bases and 0 bases, there was a span of 10 bases. The V gene's germline CDR1 is SGHRS and CDR2 YFSETQ. The CDR3 covers 15 residues. Here the CDR3 reads CASSFTRTSTDTQYF. CDR3 DNA: TGCGCCAGCAGCTTCACTAGAACTAGCACAGATACGCAGTATTTT.

This clonotype was counted only a few times. The chain recombines TRBV6-5 with TRBJ1-6; 12 bases agree with TRBD1. Germline CDR1 MNHEY, CDR2 SVGAGI. CDR3 length: 17 amino acids. J lost 10 bases, V lost 0 bases, and 7 bases had no gene match. CDR3 region: CASSYSSGTGGDSPLHF. Here the CDR3 DNA reads TGTGCCAGCAGTTACTCCTCCGGGACAGGGGGCGACTCACCCCTCCACTTT.

The count of this clonotype is one. This may be a read error: a much more frequent sequence differs by one nucleotide. The chain links TRBV6-5 to TRBJ2-1, with a weak D call TRBD2 (6 bases). The CDR3 consists of 12 residues. Germline V gene lookup returns CDR1 MNHEY and CDR2 SVGAGI. Here the CDR3 reads CASNYVGGEQFF. The CDR3 DNA is TGTGCCAGCAATTACGTGGGAGGTGAGCAGTTCTTC.

Remarks on this clonotype: This may be a read error, as it is one base from a much larger clone. The genes are TRBV30 and TRBJ2-2; D call uncertain. This CDR3 has 15 amino acids. The germline V gene has CDR1 GTSNPN and CDR2 SVGIG (reference sequence). Trimming cost V 1 base and J 2 bases, with 11 bases left between them. DNA for the CDR3: TGTGCCTGGAGTGGGCTAGTAGTTAACACCGGGGAGCTGTTTTTT. Its protein is CAWSGLVVNTGELFF.

This clonotype came up a few times. The gene calls are TRBV4-2 and TRBJ2-7, with 13 bases lining up with TRBD2. J gave up 0 bases and V 0 bases, and 8 bases lay outside the gene matches. Germline assignment: CDR1 LGHNA and CDR2 YNFKEQ. The CDR3 has 19 residues. DNA of the CDR3: TGTGCCAGCAGCCAAGAGACTAGCGGGAGGACCACCTACTCCTACGAGCAGTACTTC. Its translation: CASSQETSGRTTYSYEQYF.

Of note for this clonotype: A much larger clone differs by one base, so this may be a read error. The chain carries TRBV12-3 or TRBV12-4 and TRBJ1-1, with 7 nucleotides matching TRBD1. The V gene end was trimmed by 4 bases and the J gene end by 3 bases; junction bases not matched to a gene: 8. This CDR3 region has 15 residues. The CDR3 bases are TGTGCCAGCAGTTCTGGACAGGAACGTTACACTGAAGCTTTCTTT. Translated: CASSSGQERYTEAFF.

To note about this clonotype: Since a much larger clone is just one base distant, this may be a read error. CDR3 nucleotides: TGTGCCAGCGAGGATAGATACAGCTCCTACGAGCAGTACTTC. Its translation is CASEDRYSSYEQYF. The chain uses TRBV28 and TRBJ2-7; D remains unclear. Trimming stripped 8 bases from V and 0 bases from J, with 14 bases between. Germline CDR1 and CDR2: MDHEN and SYDVKM. The CDR3 contains 14 residues.